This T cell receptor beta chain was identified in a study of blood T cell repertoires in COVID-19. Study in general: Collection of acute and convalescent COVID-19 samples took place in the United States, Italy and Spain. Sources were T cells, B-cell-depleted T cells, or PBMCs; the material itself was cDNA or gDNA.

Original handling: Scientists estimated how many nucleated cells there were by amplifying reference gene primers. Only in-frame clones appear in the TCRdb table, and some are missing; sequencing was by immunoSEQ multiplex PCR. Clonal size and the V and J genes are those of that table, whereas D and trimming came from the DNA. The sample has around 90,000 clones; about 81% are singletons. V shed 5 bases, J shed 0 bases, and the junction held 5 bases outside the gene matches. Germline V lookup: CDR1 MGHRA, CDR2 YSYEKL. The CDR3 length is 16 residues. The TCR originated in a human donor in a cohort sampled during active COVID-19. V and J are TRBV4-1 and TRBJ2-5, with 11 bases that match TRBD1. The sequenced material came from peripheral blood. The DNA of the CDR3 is TGCGCCAGCAGCAGCCGGGACAGGGGGTACCAAGAGACCCAGTACTTC. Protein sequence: CASSSRDRGYQETQYF.